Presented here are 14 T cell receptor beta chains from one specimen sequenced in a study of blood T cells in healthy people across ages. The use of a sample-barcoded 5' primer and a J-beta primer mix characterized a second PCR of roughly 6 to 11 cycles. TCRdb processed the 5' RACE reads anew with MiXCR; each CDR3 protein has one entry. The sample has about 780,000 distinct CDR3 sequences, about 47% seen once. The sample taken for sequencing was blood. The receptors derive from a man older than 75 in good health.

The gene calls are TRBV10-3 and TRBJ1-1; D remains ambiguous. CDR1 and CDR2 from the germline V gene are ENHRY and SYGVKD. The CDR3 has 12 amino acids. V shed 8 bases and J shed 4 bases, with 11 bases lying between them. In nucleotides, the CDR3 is TGTGCCATCGAAAATTTGTCCACTGAAGCTTTCTTT. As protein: CAIENLSTEAFF.

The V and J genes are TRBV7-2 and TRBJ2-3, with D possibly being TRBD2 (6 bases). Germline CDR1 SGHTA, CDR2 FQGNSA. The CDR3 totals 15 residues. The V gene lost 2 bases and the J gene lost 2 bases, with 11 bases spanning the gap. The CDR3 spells CASSLPKGLTDTQYF. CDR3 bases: TGTGCCAGCAGCTTACCTAAGGGACTCACAGATACGCAGTATTTT.

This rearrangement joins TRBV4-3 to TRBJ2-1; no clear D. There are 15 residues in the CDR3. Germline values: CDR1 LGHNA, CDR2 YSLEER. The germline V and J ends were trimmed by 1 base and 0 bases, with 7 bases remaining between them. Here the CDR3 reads CASSQARSSYNEQFF. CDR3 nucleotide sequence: TGCGCCAGCAGCCAAGCTAGGAGCTCCTACAATGAGCAGTTCTTC.

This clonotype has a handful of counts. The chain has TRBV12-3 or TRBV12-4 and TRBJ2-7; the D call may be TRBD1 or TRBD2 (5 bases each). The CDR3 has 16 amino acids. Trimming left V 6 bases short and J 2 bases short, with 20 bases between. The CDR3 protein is CASSHSGAKFTYEQYF. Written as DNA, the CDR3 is TGTGCCAGCAGCCACTCCGGGGCCAAATTTACCTACGAGCAGTACTTC.

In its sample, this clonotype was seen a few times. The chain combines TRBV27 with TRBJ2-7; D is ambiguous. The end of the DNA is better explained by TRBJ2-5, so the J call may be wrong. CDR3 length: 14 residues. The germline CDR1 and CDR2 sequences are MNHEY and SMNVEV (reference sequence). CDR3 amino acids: CASSPSLFSETQYF. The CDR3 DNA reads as TGTGCCAGCAGTCCTTCCCTCTTCTCAGAGACCCAGTACTTC.

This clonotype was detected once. Here the CDR3 DNA reads TGTGCCAGCAGCTTGACTGACTATGAGCAGTTCTTC. Translating it yields CASSLTDYEQFF. The chain is built from TRBV7-2 and TRBJ2-1; no clear D. CDR3 length equals 12 residues. Germline V gene lookup returns CDR1 SGHTA and CDR2 FQGNSA. Between the trimmed V and J ends, which lost 3 bases and 8 bases, there was a span of 8 bases.

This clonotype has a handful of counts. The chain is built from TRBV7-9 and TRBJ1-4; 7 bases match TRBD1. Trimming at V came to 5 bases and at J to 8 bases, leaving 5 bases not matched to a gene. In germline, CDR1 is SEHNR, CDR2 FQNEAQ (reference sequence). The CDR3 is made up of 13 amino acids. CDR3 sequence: CASSEQGEEKLFF. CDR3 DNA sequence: TGTGCCAGCAGCGAGCAGGGGGAGGAAAAACTGTTTTTT.

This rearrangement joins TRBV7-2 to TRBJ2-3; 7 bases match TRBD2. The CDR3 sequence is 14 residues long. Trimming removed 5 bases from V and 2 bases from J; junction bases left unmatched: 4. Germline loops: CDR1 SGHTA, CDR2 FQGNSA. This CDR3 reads CASSQAGFTDTQYF. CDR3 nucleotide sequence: TGTGCCAGCAGCCAAGCGGGATTCACAGATACGCAGTATTTT.

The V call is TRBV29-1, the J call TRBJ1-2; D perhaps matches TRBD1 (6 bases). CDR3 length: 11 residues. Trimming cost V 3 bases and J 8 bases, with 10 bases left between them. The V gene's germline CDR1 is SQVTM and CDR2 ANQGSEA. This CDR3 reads CSVDQGWGYTF. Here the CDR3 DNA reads TGCAGCGTTGATCAGGGGTGGGGCTACACCTTC.

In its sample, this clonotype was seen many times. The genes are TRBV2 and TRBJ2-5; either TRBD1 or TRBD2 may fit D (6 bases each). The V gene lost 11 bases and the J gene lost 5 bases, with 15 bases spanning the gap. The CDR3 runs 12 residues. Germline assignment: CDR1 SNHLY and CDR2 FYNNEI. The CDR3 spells CASRGQGETQYF. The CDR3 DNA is TGTGCCTCCCGGGGGCAGGGGGAGACCCAGTACTTC. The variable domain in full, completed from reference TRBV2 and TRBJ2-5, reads EPEVTQTPSHQVTQMGQEVILRCVPISNHLYFYWYRQILGQKVEFLVSFYNNEISEKSEIFDDQFSVERPDGSNFTLKIRSTKLEDSAMYFCASRGQGETQYFGPGTRLLVL.

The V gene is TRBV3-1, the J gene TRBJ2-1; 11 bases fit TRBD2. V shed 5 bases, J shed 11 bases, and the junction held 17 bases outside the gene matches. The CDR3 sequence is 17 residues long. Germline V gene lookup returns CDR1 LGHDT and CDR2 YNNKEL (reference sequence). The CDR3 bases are TGTGCCAGCAGCAAGGGTGCAACTAGCGGGAGTGTGAATAAGCAGTTCTTC. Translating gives CASSKGATSGSVNKQFF.

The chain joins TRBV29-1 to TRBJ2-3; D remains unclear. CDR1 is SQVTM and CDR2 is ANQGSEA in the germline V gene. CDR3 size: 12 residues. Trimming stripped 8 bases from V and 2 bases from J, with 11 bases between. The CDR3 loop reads CSSGPHTDTQYF. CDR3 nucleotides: TGCAGCTCCGGGCCCCACACAGATACGCAGTATTTT.

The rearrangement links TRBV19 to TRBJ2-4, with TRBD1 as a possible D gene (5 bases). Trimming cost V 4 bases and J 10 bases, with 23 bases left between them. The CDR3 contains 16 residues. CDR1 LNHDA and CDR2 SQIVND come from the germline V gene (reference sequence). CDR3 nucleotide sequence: TGTGCCAGTAGTAACCCCCTCGCAGGCCAGGGATGGATTCAGTACTTC. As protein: CASSNPLAGQGWIQYF. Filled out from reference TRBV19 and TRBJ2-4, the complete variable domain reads DGGITQSPKYLFRKEGQNVTLSCEQNLNHDAMYWYRQDPGQGLRLIYYSQIVNDFQKGDIAEGYSVSREKKESFPLTVTSAQKNPTAFYLCASSNPLAGQGWIQYFGAGTRLSVL.

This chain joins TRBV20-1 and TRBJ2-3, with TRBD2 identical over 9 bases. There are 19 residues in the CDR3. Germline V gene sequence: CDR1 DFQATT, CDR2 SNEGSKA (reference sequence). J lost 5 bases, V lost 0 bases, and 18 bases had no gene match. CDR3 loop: CSARDSRLAGVRGGDTQYF. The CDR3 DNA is TGCAGTGCTAGAGATTCCCGTTTAGCGGGGGTCCGTGGCGGAGATACGCAGTATTTT.